These 32 T cell receptor beta chains originate from one sample sequenced in a study of blood T cell repertoires in COVID-19. Assay used: immunoSEQ multiplex PCR; TCRdb lists only in-frame clones, some missing. The sample shows 200,000 to 250,000 clones, about 88% of them seen only once. Specimen: peripheral blood. These receptors came from a man in his forties with acute or convalescent COVID-19.

The chain is built from TRBV27 and TRBJ1-1, with D uncertain. Deletions cut 3 bases from V and 1 base from J, with 9 bases between. Germline V CDR1 and CDR2: MNHEY, SMNVEV (reference sequence). This CDR3 is built from 14 residues. As DNA, the CDR3 is TGTGCCAGCAGTTTGAAGACACAGAACACTGAAGCTTTCTTT. As protein: CASSLKTQNTEAFF.

This chain connects TRBV5-6 to TRBJ1-2; D ambiguous. The V end was cut by 0 bases, the J end by 0 bases, with 6 bases between. The germline V gene has CDR1 SGHDT and CDR2 YYEEEE. CDR3 length: 14 residues. The CDR3 DNA is TGTGCCAGCAGCTTGGACAGAACTAACTATGGCTACACCTTC. Its translation: CASSLDRTNYGYTF.

The V gene is TRBV30, the J gene TRBJ1-1; D may be TRBD1 (6 bases). From germline, CDR1 is GTSNPN and CDR2 SVGIG (reference sequence). The CDR3 length is 14 residues. Trimming took off 0 bases at V and 0 bases at J, with 8 bases between the two ends. The CDR3 nucleotides read TGTGCCTGGAGTGTGGGGGCCCTGAACACTGAAGCTTTCTTT. Its protein product is CAWSVGALNTEAFF.

This clone has more than one count but fewer than ten. The chain is built from TRBV19 and TRBJ1-2; D gene uncertain. The CDR3 consists of 12 residues. Trimming left V 10 bases short and J 3 bases short, with 12 bases between. CDR1 LNHDA and CDR2 SQIVND come from the germline V gene (reference sequence). The CDR3 nucleotides are TGTGCCACCAAGGAGGGTGACTATGGCTACACCTTC. Protein product: CATKEGDYGYTF. Full variable domain (missing parts from reference TRBV19 and TRBJ1-2): DGGITQSPKYLFRKEGQNVTLSCEQNLNHDAMYWYRQDPGQGLRLIYYSQIVNDFQKGDIAEGYSVSREKKESFPLTVTSAQKNPTAFYLCATKEGDYGYTFGSGTRLTVV.

There are a few counts of this clone. V is TRBV6-6 and J is TRBJ2-1; 10 nucleotides line up with TRBD2. The CDR3 loop spans 17 amino acids. The ends lost 5 bases at V and 0 bases at J; junction bases unmatched: 7. The germline V gene encodes CDR1 MNHNY and CDR2 SVGAGI (reference sequence). CDR3 loop: CASSLLLAGVSYNEQFF. DNA of the CDR3: TGTGCCAGCAGTCTTCTGCTAGCGGGGGTCTCCTACAATGAGCAGTTCTTC.

This sequence joins TRBV5-1 and TRBJ1-1; 7 nucleotides match TRBD1. The CDR3 contains 14 residues. V shed 2 bases and J 3 bases; nucleotides not matched to a gene: 4. Germline CDR1 is SGHRS and CDR2 is YFSETQ. DNA of the CDR3: TGCGCCAGCAGCTTTGACGGGACAGACACTGAAGCTTTCTTT. Amino acids: CASSFDGTDTEAFF.

This clone was seen only once. V usage is TRBV28 and J usage is TRBJ2-1; D is undetermined. CDR1 is MDHEN, CDR2 SYDVKM, per germline. V lost 5 bases and J 0 bases, leaving 5 bases between the germline ends. The CDR3 is made up of 13 amino acids. The CDR3: CASSPPSYNEQFF. The CDR3 DNA sequence: TGTGCCAGCAGTCCTCCCTCCTACAATGAGCAGTTCTTC. The complete variable domain, with remaining parts taken from reference TRBV28 and TRBJ2-1, reads DVKVTQSSRYLVKRTGEKVFLECVQDMDHENMFWYRQDPGLGLRLIYFSYDVKMKEKGDIPEGYSVSREKKERFSLILESASTNQTSMYLCASSPPSYNEQFFGPGTRLTVL.

V gene TRBV4-3 combines with J gene TRBJ1-3; D perhaps matches TRBD1 (5 bases). This CDR3 has 19 amino acids. Germline CDR1 is LGHNA and CDR2 is YSLEER. V lost 4 bases to trimming and J lost 0 bases, with 22 bases between them. The DNA for the CDR3 is TGCGCCAGCAGCCCGACCCGGGGGGGATTGTCATACTCTGGAAACACCATATATTTT. Protein product: CASSPTRGGLSYSGNTIYF.

V usage is TRBV6-5 and J usage is TRBJ1-1; D gene ambiguous. Germline CDR1 is MNHEY and CDR2 is SVGAGI. The CDR3 totals 13 residues. The germline V and J ends were trimmed by 10 bases and 0 bases, with 12 bases remaining between them. In nucleotides, the CDR3 is TGTGCCACCATCCAGAACATGAACACTGAAGCTTTCTTT. Protein product: CATIQNMNTEAFF.

This clone was counted between two and nine times. The chain has TRBV10-3 and TRBJ2-7, with 10 bases identical to TRBD1. CDR1 and CDR2 (germline): ENHRY, SYGVKD. The J segment lost 5 bases and the V segment lost 10 bases, leaving 5 bases of the junction unmatched. The CDR3 has 12 residues. CDR3 sequence: CARGQGPNEQYF. The CDR3 bases are TGTGCCAGGGGACAGGGGCCCAACGAGCAGTACTTC.

This clone was detected a few times. The rearrangement joins TRBV30 to TRBJ1-2, with 9 bases aligning to TRBD1. V lost 7 bases and J lost 2; bases outside the gene matches: 11. The germline V gene encodes CDR1 GTSNPN and CDR2 SVGIG (reference sequence). This CDR3 comprises 15 residues. The CDR3 bases are TGTGCCTTACGAGTTTTGGGGACAGGGAACTATGGCTACACCTTC. As protein: CALRVLGTGNYGYTF.

The V call is TRBV28, the J call TRBJ1-2; no reliable D call. CDR3 size: 12 residues. V gave up 7 bases and J gave up 6 bases, with 12 bases separating them. The V gene's germline CDR1 is MDHEN and CDR2 SYDVKM. The CDR3 nucleotides are TGTGCCAGCAACCGGGTATCGGATGGCTACACCTTC. Its translation: CASNRVSDGYTF.

V gene TRBV27 combines with J gene TRBJ2-2; TRBD1 aligns across 8 bases. Trimming cost V 8 bases and J 6 bases; bases outside gene matches: 8. Germline V CDR1 and CDR2: MNHEY, SMNVEV (reference sequence). The CDR3 length is 14 residues. The CDR3 DNA follows: TGTGCCAGCCGGACAGGGCAGTGGGCCGGGGAGCTGTTTTTT. Amino acid sequence: CASRTGQWAGELFF.

The rearrangement uses TRBV30 and TRBJ1-4, with TRBD1 identical over 9 bases. Germline lookup yields CDR1 GTSNPN and CDR2 SVGIG (reference sequence). The CDR3 has 13 amino acids. The CDR3 sequence: CASTGTGNEKLFF. The CDR3 DNA reads as TGTGCATCAACGGGGACAGGGAATGAAAAACTGTTTTTT.

This clone was observed a single time. The V gene is TRBV19, the J gene TRBJ2-2; D is possibly TRBD1 (7 bases). The CDR3 contains 15 residues. V was cut by 3 bases and J by 3 bases, with 11 bases left in between. Germline V CDR1 and CDR2: LNHDA, SQIVND (reference sequence). Here the CDR3 DNA reads TGTGCCAGTAGTATCCCAGGGGGGTACACCGGGGAGCTGTTTTTT. Translating gives CASSIPGGYTGELFF.

This chain links TRBV10-2 with TRBJ1-2; a possible D gene is TRBD1 (5 bases). With 2 bases removed from V and 5 bases from J, the gap between germline ends came to 9 bases. The CDR3 covers 13 residues. The germline CDR1 and CDR2 sequences are WSHSY and SAAADI. Here the CDR3 reads CASSERQGYGYTF. In DNA form, the CDR3 reads TGCGCCAGCAGTGAGCGGCAGGGATATGGCTACACCTTC.

This rearrangement joins TRBV19 to TRBJ2-5; 8 bases are shared with TRBD1. Germline V gene data show CDR1 as LNHDA and CDR2 as SQIVND (reference sequence). This CDR3 spans 16 amino acids. With V trimmed by 9 bases and J by 9 bases, 21 bases remained unmatched. The CDR3 spells CASTAGRGPEYVPQYF. As DNA, the CDR3 is TGTGCCAGCACGGCGGGCAGGGGGCCAGAGTATGTTCCCCAGTACTTC.

The chain is built from TRBV6-5 and TRBJ1-4, with no clear D. Germline CDR1 is MNHEY and CDR2 is SVGAGI. V was shortened by 4 bases and J by 7 bases, with 19 bases between the two germline ends. The CDR3 consists of 16 residues. The CDR3: CASSSGKLRRSEKLFF. Written as DNA, the CDR3 is TGTGCCAGCAGTTCGGGTAAGCTTCGGAGGAGTGAAAAACTGTTTTTT.

The chain recombines TRBV7-2 with TRBJ2-2; D gene uncertain. Trimming shortened V by 4 bases and J by 6 bases, and 6 bases separated the two germline ends. Germline loops: CDR1 SGHTA, CDR2 FQGNSA. CDR3 size: 12 residues. The CDR3 DNA sequence: TGTGCCAGCAGCTCCCGAGCCGGGGAGCTGTTTTTT. This gives the protein CASSSRAGELFF.

V usage is TRBV15 and J usage is TRBJ2-7; no clear D gene. Trimming pared 5 bases from V and 4 bases from J, leaving 6 bases between. Germline V gives CDR1 LNHNV, CDR2 YYDKDF (reference sequence). The CDR3 has 11 amino acids. The CDR3 DNA sequence: TGTGCCACCAGCTCTTCTTACGAGCAGTACTTC. The encoded protein is CATSSSYEQYF. The full variable domain, in which reference TRBV15 and TRBJ2-7 provide the parts outside the CDR3, is DAMVIQNPRYQVTQFGKPVTLSCSQTLNHNVMYWYQQKSSQAPKLLFHYYDKDFNNEADTPDNFQSRRPNTSFCFLDIRSPGLGDTAMYLCATSSSYEQYFGPGTRLTVT.

The chain uses TRBV2 and TRBJ2-2, with TRBD1 matching 10 bases. Germline loops: CDR1 SNHLY, CDR2 FYNNEI. The CDR3 is 15 amino acids. After removal of 7 bases from V and 6 bases from J, the junction contained 8 bases not matched to a gene. The CDR3 DNA follows: TGTGCCAGCAAGGAAGACAGGGGGCTCGCCGGGGAGCTGTTTTTT. It is translated as CASKEDRGLAGELFF.

This clone was observed a handful of times. The CDR3 reads CASSSQRGGGVYGYTF. In DNA, the CDR3 is TGTGCCAGCAGCTCCCAAAGAGGGGGCGGGGTCTATGGCTACACCTTC. The chain has TRBV9 and TRBJ1-2; 7 positions match TRBD1. The CDR3 consists of 16 residues. Trimming took 4 bases from V and 4 from J; bases not matched to a gene: 13. Germline CDR1 SGDLS, CDR2 YYNGEE. The full variable domain, completed using reference TRBV9 and TRBJ1-2, is DSGVTQTPKHLITATGQRVTLRCSPRSGDLSVYWYQQSLDQGLQFLIQYYNGEERAKGNILERFSAQQFPDLHSELNLSSLELGDSALYFCASSSQRGGGVYGYTFGSGTRLTVV.

This chain links TRBV28 with TRBJ1-2; D may be TRBD1 (5 bases). V lost 7 bases and J 3 bases, leaving 12 bases between the germline ends. Germline CDR1 is MDHEN and CDR2 is SYDVKM. The CDR3 length is 13 residues. DNA for the CDR3: TGTGCCAGCACCCTACAAGGGGACTATGGCTACACCTTC. It yields the protein CASTLQGDYGYTF.

V and J are TRBV7-2 and TRBJ1-5, with unresolved D. The germline gives CDR1 SGHTA, CDR2 FQGNSA. The CDR3 consists of 13 residues. Deletions cut 1 base from V and 6 bases from J, with 7 bases between. The CDR3 DNA sequence: TGTGCCAGCAGCTTAGGTGAGGGTCAGCCCCAGCATTTT. It specifies CASSLGEGQPQHF.

The chain is built from TRBV6-5 and TRBJ2-3, with unresolved D. This CDR3 has 12 residues. The V end was cut by 5 bases, the J end by 7 bases, with 10 bases between. Per the germline V gene, CDR1 is MNHEY and CDR2 is SVGAGI. CDR3 protein: CASSQTAYTQYF. CDR3 in DNA: TGTGCCAGCAGTCAGACTGCCTATACGCAGTATTTT.

The chain carries TRBV18 and TRBJ2-5, with D possibly TRBD1 on 6 matching bases. The germline CDR1 and CDR2 sequences are KGHSH and LQKENI. V dropped 6 bases and J dropped 3 bases, with 11 bases sitting between them. The CDR3 covers 13 residues. The CDR3 protein is CASSQGSKETQYF. The CDR3 DNA sequence: TGTGCCAGCTCCCAGGGGTCTAAAGAGACCCAGTACTTC.

The chain recombines TRBV9 with TRBJ2-7, with TRBD1 matching 11 bases. V was pared by 0 bases and J by 3 bases, with 2 bases of the junction left unmatched. CDR3 size: 15 residues. Germline V lookup: CDR1 SGDLS, CDR2 YYNGEE. The CDR3 region is CASSVGTGGFYEQYF. In DNA form, the CDR3 reads TGTGCCAGCAGCGTAGGGACAGGGGGCTTCTACGAGCAGTACTTC.

This clone appeared once. This sequence joins TRBV3-1 (or the pseudogene TRBV3-2) and TRBJ1-4; no clear D gene. Trimming stripped 4 bases from V and 7 bases from J, with 10 bases between. The CDR3 is 13 amino acids. CDR1 is LGHDT and CDR2 is YNNKEL in the germline V gene (reference sequence). The CDR3 DNA reads TGTGCCAGCAGCCTGTTAGCAAGTGAAAAACTGTTTTTT. This gives the protein CASSLLASEKLFF.

This clone was detected a few times. This chain links TRBV6-5 with TRBJ2-2; 12 bases are shared with TRBD2. The length of the CDR3 is 14 residues. The trim removed 7 bases at V and 6 bases at J, leaving 3 bases unmatched. Germline V gene sequence: CDR1 MNHEY, CDR2 SVGAGI. The CDR3 DNA follows: TGTGCCAGCACCCTAGCGGGGGGGCCCGGGGAGCTGTTTTTT. Amino acids: CASTLAGGPGELFF.

This clone has just one count. This chain connects TRBV6-2 or TRBV6-3 to TRBJ1-1; 8 bases match TRBD1. The germline V gene has CDR1 MNHEY and CDR2 SVGEGT. The CDR3 extends over 14 amino acids. V lost 4 bases to trimming and J lost 5 bases; unmatched junction nucleotides: 6. The CDR3 DNA follows: TGTGCCAGCAGTTTGGCAGGGGGCAATACTGAAGCTTTCTTT. Translation gives CASSLAGGNTEAFF.

The chain couples TRBV6-6 to TRBJ1-1; D perhaps matches TRBD1 (6 bases). The length of the CDR3 is 15 residues. Germline V gene sequence: CDR1 MNHNY, CDR2 SVGAGI (reference sequence). V gave up 2 bases and J gave up 3 bases, with 13 bases separating them. The CDR3 loop reads CASSYRDTLYTEAFF. CDR3 DNA: TGTGCCAGCAGTTACCGGGACACTTTATACACTGAAGCTTTCTTT.

The chain has TRBV7-6 and TRBJ2-1; 8 bases align to TRBD2. CDR1 and CDR2 (germline): SGHVS, FNYEAQ. CDR3 length: 16 residues. Unmatched junction bases numbered 6, after V lost 4 bases and J lost 1 base. DNA for the CDR3: TGTGCCAGCAGCTCCGGGGCGGGGGGATCCTACAATGAGCAGTTCTTC. It translates to CASSSGAGGSYNEQFF.